This TCR beta chain was obtained from a study of identical twins. The study, taken as a whole, reports: Conclusions were drawn cross-sectionally by statistical analysis, without following the same donors. For cord blood, abundant beta clonotypes had fewer insertions, unlike memory repertoires, which showed none.

The V gene end was trimmed by 6 bases and the J gene end by 9 bases; junction bases not matched to a gene: 10. The CDR3 is made up of 15 amino acids. TCRdb passed the 5' RACE reads through MiXCR, listing each CDR3 protein once. The data show over 600,000 distinct CDR3 sequences, approximately 22% seen once. A note on this clonotype: Its specificity is unknown.

These data are also associated with another study on T cells expressing NK-cell markers. That source notes: For about 6 donors, the dominant NKG2C+ clonotypes made up about 1.0-7.5% of their CD8+ T cells.

The chain employs TRBV12-3 or TRBV12-4 and TRBJ2-1, with TRBD2 identical over 11 bases. Sequencing used PBMCs. This sequence originates from a woman aged 18-29 years in good health. The CDR3 nucleotides are TGTGCCAGCAGGCTACTAGCGGGAGAGTTGGGTGAGCAGTTCTTC. Translated, it gives CASRLLAGELGEQFF.